This T cell receptor beta chain originates from a study of blood T cell repertoires in COVID-19. Overall study context: There were acute and convalescent COVID-19 samples, and they came from the United States, Italy and Spain. The cDNA or gDNA used as material had been derived from T cells, B-cell-depleted T cells, or PBMCs.

Authors' methods: Estimates of nucleated cell counts were drawn from the amplification of reference gene primers. Sequenced by immunoSEQ multiplex PCR; TCRdb stores in-frame clones only, minus some. Clonal size and the V and J genes are those of that table, whereas D and trimming came from the DNA. Of more than 300,000 clones listed, about 90% are singletons. Between the trimmed V and J ends, which lost 2 bases and 5 bases, there was a span of 9 bases. The CDR3 runs to 14 residues. From germline, CDR1 is MNHNY and CDR2 SVGAGI (reference sequence). The source material was peripheral blood. The rearrangement links TRBV6-6 to TRBJ2-2; D gene unclear. The TCR originated in a woman between 18 and 29 years old who had recovered from COVID-19. CDR3 amino acids: CASSYLLETGELFF. The DNA of the CDR3 is TGTGCCAGCAGTTACCTCCTAGAAACCGGGGAGCTGTTTTTT.